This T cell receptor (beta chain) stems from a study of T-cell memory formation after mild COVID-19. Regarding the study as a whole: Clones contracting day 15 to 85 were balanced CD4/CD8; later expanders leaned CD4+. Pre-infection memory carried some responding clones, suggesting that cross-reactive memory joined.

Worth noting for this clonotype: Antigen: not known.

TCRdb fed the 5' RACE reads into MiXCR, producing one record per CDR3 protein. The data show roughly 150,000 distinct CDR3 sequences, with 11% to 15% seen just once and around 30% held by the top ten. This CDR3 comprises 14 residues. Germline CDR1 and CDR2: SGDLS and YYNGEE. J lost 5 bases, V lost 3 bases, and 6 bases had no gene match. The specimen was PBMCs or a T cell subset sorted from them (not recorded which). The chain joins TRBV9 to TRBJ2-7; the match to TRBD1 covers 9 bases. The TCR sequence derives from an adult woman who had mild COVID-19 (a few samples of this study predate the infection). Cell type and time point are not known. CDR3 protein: CASSAPGQGNEQYF. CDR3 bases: TGTGCCAGCAGCGCTCCGGGACAGGGTAACGAGCAGTACTTC. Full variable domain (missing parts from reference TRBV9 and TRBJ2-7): DSGVTQTPKHLITATGQRVTLRCSPRSGDLSVYWYQQSLDQGLQFLIQYYNGEERAKGNILERFSAQQFPDLHSELNLSSLELGDSALYFCASSAPGQGNEQYFGPGTRLTVT.